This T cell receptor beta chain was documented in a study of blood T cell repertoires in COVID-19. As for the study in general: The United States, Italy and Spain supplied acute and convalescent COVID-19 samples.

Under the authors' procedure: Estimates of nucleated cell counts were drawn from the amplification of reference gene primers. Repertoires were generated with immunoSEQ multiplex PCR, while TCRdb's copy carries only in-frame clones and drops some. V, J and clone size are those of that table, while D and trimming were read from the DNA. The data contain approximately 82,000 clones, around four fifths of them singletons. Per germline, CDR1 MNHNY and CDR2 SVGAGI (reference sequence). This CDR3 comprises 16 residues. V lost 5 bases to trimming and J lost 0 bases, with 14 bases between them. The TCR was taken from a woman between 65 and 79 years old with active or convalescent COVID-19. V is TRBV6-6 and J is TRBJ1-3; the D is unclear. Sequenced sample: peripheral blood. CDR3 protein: CASSPIFPSSGNTIYF. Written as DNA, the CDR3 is TGTGCCAGCAGTCCTATCTTCCCGAGCTCTGGAAACACCATATATTTT.